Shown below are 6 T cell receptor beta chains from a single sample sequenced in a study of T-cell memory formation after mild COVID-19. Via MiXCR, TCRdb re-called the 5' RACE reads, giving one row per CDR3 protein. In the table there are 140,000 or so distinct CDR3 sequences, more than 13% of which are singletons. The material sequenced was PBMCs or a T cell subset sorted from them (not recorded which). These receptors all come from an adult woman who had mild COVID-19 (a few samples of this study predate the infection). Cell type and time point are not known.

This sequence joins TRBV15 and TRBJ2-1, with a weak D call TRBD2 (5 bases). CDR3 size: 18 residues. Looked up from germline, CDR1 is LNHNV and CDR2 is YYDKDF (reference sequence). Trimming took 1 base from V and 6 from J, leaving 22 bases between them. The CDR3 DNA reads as TGTGCCACCAGCAGAGCCCCCACTAGGAACCGCCTTATCAATGAGCAGTTCTTC. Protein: CATSRAPTRNRLINEQFF.

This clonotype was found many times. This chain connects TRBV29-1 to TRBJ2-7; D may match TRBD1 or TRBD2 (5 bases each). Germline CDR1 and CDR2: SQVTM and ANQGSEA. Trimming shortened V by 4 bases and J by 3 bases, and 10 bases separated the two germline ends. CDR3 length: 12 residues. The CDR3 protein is CSVGDGNYEQYF. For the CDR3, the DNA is TGCAGCGTTGGGGACGGGAACTACGAGCAGTACTTC.

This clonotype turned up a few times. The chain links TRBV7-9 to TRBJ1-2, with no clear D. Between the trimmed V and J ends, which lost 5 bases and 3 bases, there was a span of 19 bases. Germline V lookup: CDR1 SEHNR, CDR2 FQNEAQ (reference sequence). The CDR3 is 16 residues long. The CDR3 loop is CASSKELEDRYYGYTF. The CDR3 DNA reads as TGTGCCAGCAGCAAGGAGCTAGAAGATCGATACTATGGCTACACCTTC.

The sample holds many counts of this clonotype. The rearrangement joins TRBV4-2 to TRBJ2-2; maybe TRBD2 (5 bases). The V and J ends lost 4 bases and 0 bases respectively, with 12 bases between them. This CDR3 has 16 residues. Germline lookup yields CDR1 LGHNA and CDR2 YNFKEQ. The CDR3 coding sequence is TGTGCCAGCAGCCCCTCCTCCGGGGCGAACACCGGGGAGCTGTTTTTT. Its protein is CASSPSSGANTGELFF.

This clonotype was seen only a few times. CDR3 DNA sequence: TGTGCCAGCAGCCAAATGGACAGGGATGAGGGACCCCTCCACTTT. Translated: CASSQMDRDEGPLHF. This chain joins TRBV4-2 and TRBJ1-6, with TRBD1 identical over 8 bases. The CDR3 consists of 15 residues. The V gene end was trimmed by 2 bases and the J gene end by 12 bases; junction bases not matched to a gene: 9. Per the germline V gene, CDR1 is LGHNA and CDR2 is YNFKEQ.

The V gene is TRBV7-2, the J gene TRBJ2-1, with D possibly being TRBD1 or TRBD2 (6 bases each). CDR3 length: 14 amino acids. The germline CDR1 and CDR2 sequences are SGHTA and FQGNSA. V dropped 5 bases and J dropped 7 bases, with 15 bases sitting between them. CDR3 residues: CASSRMQGRNEQFF. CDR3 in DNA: TGTGCCAGCAGCCGCATGCAGGGGAGGAATGAGCAGTTCTTC.